This paragraph reports one T cell receptor beta chain. From germline, CDR1 is SGDLS and CDR2 YYNGEE. The CDR3 extends over 19 amino acids. Between the trimmed V and J ends, which lost 3 bases and 1 base, there was a span of 24 bases. These data belong to a study of shared clonotypes between healthy human individuals. An assay was performed, and its level was deep. Libraries were prepared by immunoSEQ multiplex PCR; TCRdb keeps only in-frame clonotypes and omits some of them. In the table there are 330,000 or so clones, over 65% of which are singletons. The V and J genes are TRBV9 and TRBJ2-3, with D possibly being TRBD1 (5 bases). The sequence derives from a man aged 25-45 years in good health. Sequencing was carried out using memory CD4+ T cells sorted from blood. Specified subset: CD45RA-negative fraction. CDR3 in amino acids: CASSESRSMVGVGTDTQYF. Here the CDR3 DNA reads TGTGCCAGCAGCGAGAGCCGATCTATGGTAGGGGTAGGCACAGATACGCAGTATTTT.